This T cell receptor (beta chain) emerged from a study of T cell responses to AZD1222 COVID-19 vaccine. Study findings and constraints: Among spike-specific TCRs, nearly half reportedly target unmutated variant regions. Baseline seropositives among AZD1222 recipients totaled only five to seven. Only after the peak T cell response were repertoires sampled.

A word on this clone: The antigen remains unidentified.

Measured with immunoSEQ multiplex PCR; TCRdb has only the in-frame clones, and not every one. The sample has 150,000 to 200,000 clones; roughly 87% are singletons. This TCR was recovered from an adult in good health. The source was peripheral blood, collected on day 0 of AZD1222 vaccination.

In DNA, the CDR3 is TGTGCCAGCTCACCTGGACTAGCGGGTGAGCAGTTCTTC. Protein sequence: CASSPGLAGEQFF. The chain employs TRBV18 and TRBJ2-1, with 11 bases matching TRBD2. V was clipped by 3 bases and J by 9 bases; unmatched bases: 1. This CDR3 contains 13 residues. The germline V gene encodes CDR1 KGHSH and CDR2 LQKENI.